Following are 26 T cell receptor beta chains from one sample sequenced in a study of OX40 agonist ivuxolimab in advanced cancers. Repertoires were generated with immunoSEQ multiplex PCR, while TCRdb's copy carries only in-frame clones and drops some. The sample gives roughly 92,000 clones, about 89% of which show up once; approximately 9.3% is in the top ten. This sample comprised CD4+ or CD8+ T cells sorted from blood, obtained in a trial of the OX40 agonist ivuxolimab. Receptors were obtained from an adult with an advanced solid tumor such as melanoma, head and neck, liver or kidney cancer.

The V gene is TRBV27, the J gene TRBJ2-3; 9 nucleotides line up with TRBD2. Germline lookup yields CDR1 MNHEY and CDR2 SMNVEV (reference sequence). V shed 6 bases, J shed 4 bases, and the junction held 8 bases outside the gene matches. This CDR3 is 15 amino acids long. The CDR3 reads CASRPGLARPDTQYF. The CDR3 nucleotides are TGTGCCAGCAGGCCGGGACTAGCAAGGCCAGATACGCAGTATTTT.

In nucleotides, the CDR3 is TGTGCCAGTAGTACCCTAGCGGGGAATGAGCAGTTCTTC. Translated: CASSTLAGNEQFF. This chain links TRBV19 with TRBJ2-1, with 9 bases identical to TRBD2. The CDR3 is 13 amino acids. Germline V gene data show CDR1 as LNHDA and CDR2 as SQIVND (reference sequence). The trim removed 4 bases at V and 7 bases at J, leaving 2 bases unmatched.

The V call is TRBV27, the J call TRBJ1-1; possibly TRBD1 for D (6 bases). This CDR3 is built from 14 residues. V was pared by 2 bases and J by 5 bases, with 12 bases between. CDR1 MNHEY and CDR2 SMNVEV come from the germline V gene (reference sequence). The CDR3 loop reads CASSLGGGRTEAFF. DNA for the CDR3: TGTGCCAGCAGTTTAGGAGGGGGTCGGACTGAAGCTTTCTTT.

The chain couples TRBV6-4 to TRBJ2-2, with a possible D match to TRBD1 (6 bases). Germline loops: CDR1 MRHNA, CDR2 SNTAGT. The CDR3 spans 13 residues. The V end was cut by 6 bases, the J end by 3 bases, with 8 bases between. Written as DNA, the CDR3 is TGTGCCAGCAGAAGGACAGACACCGGGGAGCTGTTTTTT. As protein: CASRRTDTGELFF.

V gene TRBV9 combines with J gene TRBJ2-7; TRBD1 aligns across 7 bases. This CDR3 is 16 amino acids long. The V gene end was trimmed by 2 bases and the J gene end by 1 base; junction bases not matched to a gene: 9. Germline V lookup: CDR1 SGDLS, CDR2 YYNGEE. The CDR3 loop is CASSVNPGTASYEQYF. DNA of the CDR3: TGTGCCAGCAGCGTCAACCCCGGGACAGCGTCCTACGAGCAGTACTTC.

This rearrangement joins TRBV7-8 to TRBJ2-3; possibly TRBD2 for D (5 bases). The CDR3 is 16 residues long. V was shortened by 4 bases and J by 1 base, with 15 bases between the two germline ends. The V gene's germline CDR1 is SGHVS and CDR2 FQNEAQ. DNA for the CDR3: TGTGCCAGCAGCTCCGAGCGGTCACGGGGCACAGATACGCAGTATTTT. Its protein is CASSSERSRGTDTQYF.

The chain joins TRBV11-2 to TRBJ2-5; 9 bases align to TRBD2. The length of the CDR3 is 17 residues. The V gene's germline CDR1 is SGHAT and CDR2 FQNNGV. The V segment lost 1 base and the J segment 3 bases; nucleotides outside the gene matches: 9. CDR3 sequence (DNA): TGTGCCAGCAGCTTAGGGGTAGCGGGAGTTATAGAAGAGACCCAGTACTTC. As protein: CASSLGVAGVIEETQYF. The variable domain in full, completed from reference TRBV11-2 and TRBJ2-5, reads EAGVAQSPRYKIIEKRQSVAFWCNPISGHATLYWYQQILGQGPKLLIQFQNNGVVDDSQLPKDRFSAERLKGVDSTLKIQPAKLEDSAVYLCASSLGVAGVIEETQYFGPGTRLLVL.

V gene TRBV11-3 combines with J gene TRBJ2-3; TRBD2 might be the D (6 bases). Between the trimmed V and J ends, which lost 5 bases and 3 bases, there was a span of 15 bases. From germline, CDR1 is SGHNT and CDR2 YENEEA. CDR3 length equals 15 residues. In DNA form, the CDR3 reads TGTGCCAGCAGCACGAGACTAGAGGGGACAGATACGCAGTATTTT. It yields the protein CASSTRLEGTDTQYF.

This clone was observed a few times. CDR3 sequence (DNA): TGTGCCTGGGAGGAGGGGTCGAGCAATCAGCCCCAGCATTTT. Protein sequence: CAWEEGSSNQPQHF. The rearrangement links TRBV30 to TRBJ1-5, with D possibly being TRBD1 (5 bases). This CDR3 is 14 amino acids long. The ends were cut back, 5 bases at V and 1 base at J, with 12 bases in the middle. Germline CDR1 and CDR2: GTSNPN and SVGIG (reference sequence).

This chain joins TRBV6-5 and TRBJ2-2; D might be TRBD1 (6 bases). V was trimmed by 5 bases and J by 3 bases, leaving 13 bases between them. This CDR3 is built from 15 residues. Germline-derived CDR1 and CDR2 are MNHEY and SVGAGI. The CDR3 reads CASSTQQGYTGELFF. The CDR3 DNA sequence: TGTGCCAGCAGTACTCAACAGGGATACACCGGGGAGCTGTTTTTT.

This clone came up once. The CDR3 DNA sequence: TGTACAAGGGACAGGTCGACTGAAAAACTGTTTTTT. It is translated as CTRDRSTEKLFF. This chain uses TRBV15 with TRBJ1-4, with 8 positions matching TRBD1. Germline V lookup: CDR1 LNHNV, CDR2 YYDKDF (reference sequence). CDR3 length: 12 residues.

The chain combines TRBV11-2 with TRBJ2-5; D perhaps matches TRBD2 (6 bases). CDR1 SGHAT and CDR2 FQNNGV come from the germline V gene. Deletions cut 5 bases from V and 5 bases from J, with 18 bases between. The CDR3 length is 15 residues. DNA for the CDR3: TGTGCCAGCAGCCGACGGACCGGGAGCTCGGAGACCCAGTACTTC. Translation: CASSRRTGSSETQYF.

The J gene is TRBJ2-7, the V gene TRBV5-1; 7 positions agree with TRBD1. J was trimmed by 7 bases and V by 2 bases; bases with no gene match: 9. The CDR3 is made up of 14 amino acids. Germline CDR1 and CDR2: SGHRS and YFSETQ. The CDR3 reads CASSLGQARREQYF. The CDR3 coding sequence is TGCGCCAGCAGCTTAGGACAGGCAAGGAGGGAGCAGTACTTC.

This chain connects TRBV27 to TRBJ2-7, with D possibly matching TRBD2 (5 bases). V dropped 8 bases and J dropped 0 bases, with 20 bases sitting between them. The CDR3 runs 16 residues. CDR1 and CDR2 from the germline V gene are MNHEY and SMNVEV (reference sequence). The CDR3 loop reads CASGFPLRGSSYEQYF. In nucleotides, the CDR3 is TGTGCCAGCGGGTTCCCCTTACGGGGTAGCTCCTACGAGCAGTACTTC.

V is TRBV29-1 and J is TRBJ1-1; D is unresolved. The CDR3 is made up of 14 amino acids. The V end was cut by 0 bases, the J end by 2 bases, with 10 bases between. Germline lookup yields CDR1 SQVTM and CDR2 ANQGSEA. DNA of the CDR3: TGCAGCGTTGAAGATCTACAGACAAACACTGAAGCTTTCTTT. This sequence encodes CSVEDLQTNTEAFF.

The J gene is TRBJ1-1, the V gene TRBV5-1; 9 positions agree with TRBD1. This CDR3 is 16 amino acids long. Germline V CDR1 and CDR2: SGHRS, YFSETQ. V gave up 2 bases and J gave up 1 base; unmatched junction bases: 6. The CDR3 protein is CASSFVRQGENTEAFF. CDR3 in DNA: TGCGCCAGCAGCTTTGTTAGACAGGGGGAGAACACTGAAGCTTTCTTT.

J is TRBJ2-2 and V is TRBV5-1; 10 nucleotides align to TRBD1. Germline V CDR1 and CDR2: SGHRS, YFSETQ. The CDR3 sequence is 18 residues long. Losses at the gene ends were 3 bases for V and 5 bases for J; bases not matched to a gene: 13. The CDR3 spells CASSSMPGQGPRTGELFF. CDR3 coding DNA: TGCGCCAGCAGCTCTATGCCGGGACAGGGGCCGAGAACCGGGGAGCTGTTTTTT.

This clone has only a few counts. The chain joins TRBV6-4 to TRBJ1-5; D uncertain. Germline V gives CDR1 MRHNA, CDR2 SNTAGT. V was trimmed by 2 bases and J by 3 bases, leaving 8 bases between them. There are 14 residues in the CDR3. The CDR3 loop reads CASSDRADNQPQHF. The CDR3 DNA reads TGTGCCAGCAGTGACAGGGCGGACAATCAGCCCCAGCATTTT.

The gene calls are TRBV7-9 and TRBJ1-1, with D hard to call. CDR1 and CDR2 from the germline V gene are SEHNR and FQNEAQ (reference sequence). The CDR3 is 15 amino acids. V dropped 5 bases and J dropped 4 bases, with 17 bases sitting between them. This chain's CDR3 is CASSVTGSSATEAFF. The CDR3 nucleotides are TGTGCCAGCAGCGTGACCGGGTCCTCGGCCACTGAAGCTTTCTTT.

The rearrangement links TRBV30 to TRBJ1-2; no clear D gene. Germline-derived CDR1 and CDR2 are GTSNPN and SVGIG (reference sequence). V dropped 3 bases and J dropped 4 bases, with 12 bases sitting between them. This CDR3 contains 13 residues. CDR3 sequence (DNA): TGTGCCTGGAGCGTTGGACCGACCTATGGCTACACCTTC. Its protein is CAWSVGPTYGYTF.

This clone was counted once. The chain employs TRBV6-5 and TRBJ2-1; D possibly corresponds to TRBD2 (5 bases). CDR3 length: 15 residues. The germline V gene encodes CDR1 MNHEY and CDR2 SVGAGI. The V end was cut by 3 bases, the J end by 6 bases, with 15 bases between. The CDR3 protein is CASSYNGNPLNEQFF. CDR3 DNA: TGTGCCAGCAGTTATAACGGGAACCCCCTCAATGAGCAGTTCTTC.

The V and J genes are TRBV9 and TRBJ2-3; 7 bases are shared with TRBD2. J was trimmed by 1 base and V by 7 bases; bases with no gene match: 3. There are 13 residues in the CDR3. Germline CDR1 is SGDLS and CDR2 is YYNGEE. The CDR3 loop is CASGRGGTDTQYF. CDR3 nucleotides: TGTGCCAGCGGACGGGGGGGCACAGATACGCAGTATTTT.

The chain joins TRBV19 to TRBJ1-1; D uncertain. The CDR3 contains 16 residues. Per germline, CDR1 LNHDA and CDR2 SQIVND (reference sequence). V lost 5 bases, J lost 0 bases, and 16 bases lay in between. CDR3 protein: CASSHPPRRLNTEAFF. The CDR3 nucleotides are TGTGCCAGTAGTCATCCCCCGAGAAGGTTGAACACTGAAGCTTTCTTT.

The chain couples TRBV6-5 to TRBJ2-1; D may match TRBD1 or TRBD2 (5 bases each). This CDR3 is built from 16 residues. V shed 4 bases and J shed 8 bases, with 21 bases lying between them. The germline CDR1 and CDR2 sequences are MNHEY and SVGAGI. This chain's CDR3 is CASSLRQPGTVDEQFF. The CDR3 coding sequence is TGTGCCAGCAGTTTACGACAGCCCGGGACGGTGGATGAGCAGTTCTTC.

CDR3 residues: CAWSPSGFAGGPNEQFF. CDR3 bases: TGTGCCTGGAGTCCCTCTGGGTTCGCGGGAGGGCCCAATGAGCAGTTCTTC. The chain uses TRBV30 and TRBJ2-1; 9 bases are shared with TRBD2. With V trimmed by 2 bases and J by 6 bases, 14 bases remained unmatched. Germline assignment: CDR1 GTSNPN and CDR2 SVGIG (reference sequence). The length of the CDR3 is 17 residues.

V and J are TRBV5-3 and TRBJ2-4; D is unclear. TRBV5-3 is placed among ORFs of uncertain function. This CDR3 has 17 amino acids. Trimming removed 5 bases at V and 3 bases at J, with 21 bases between. CDR3 DNA sequence: TGTGCCAGAAGTTCACCCCGACGGACCCGGAGCAAAAACATTCAGTACTTC. This encodes CARSSPRRTRSKNIQYF.